This is a list of T cell receptor beta chains from one sample in a study of regulatory T cells in long-lasting Graves disease. TCRdb recomputed calls from the multiplex PCR reads with MiXCR, one row per CDR3 protein. The data contain approximately 490,000 distinct CDR3 sequences, 16% of them singletons. Separately, the same data were catalogued under a study of T cells in Graves' hyperthyroidism and ophthalmopathy.

The specimen comprised peripheral blood mononuclear cells (PBMCs), sampled at new diagnosis, from a patient treated with antithyroid drugs. The receptors come from a man between 35 and 55 years old with Graves disease. CDR3s include the opening cysteine and the closing phenylalanine or tryptophan. The D gene is left open where the match is weak. Size is stated for part of the rows, as once, few or many counts, or as a class when the clone is expanded.

TRBV24-1	TRBJ2-3	few	TRBD2	16	TGTGCCACCAGTGAACCCAGAGCGGGAGAAGCAGATACGCAGTATTTT	CATSEPRAGEADTQYF
TRBV5-1	TRBJ2-1	many	TRBD2	14	TGCGCCAGCAGCTCGACTAGCGGGAAGGATGAGCAGTTCTTC	CASSSTSGKDEQFF
TRBV6-2/TRBV6-3	TRBJ2-1	.	TRBD2	15	TGTGCCAGCAGGCGGACTAGCGGGAGGGTAGATGAGCAGTTCTTC	CASRRTSGRVDEQFF
TRBV7-3	TRBJ2-2	many	.	13	TGTGCCAGCAGCCCCAGCGTCCACGGGGAGCTGTTTTTT	CASSPSVHGELFF
TRBV20-1	TRBJ1-5	.	TRBD1	14	TGCAGTGCTAGGGTTACAGGGGGCAATCAGCCCCAGCATTTT	CSARVTGGNQPQHF
TRBV6-1	TRBJ2-7	.	.	16	TGTGCCAGCAGTGGCTTGAGAGCGGGCAATCCCTACGAGCAGTACTTC	CASSGLRAGNPYEQYF
TRBV14	TRBJ2-7	many	.	13	TGTGCCAGCAGCCAAGCACGCCCCTACGAGCAGTACTTC	CASSQARPYEQYF
TRBV18	TRBJ2-7	few	TRBD1	17	TGTGCCAGCTCACCACCCGCCTCGGGACAGCTCTCCTACGAGCAGTACTTC	CASSPPASGQLSYEQYF
TRBV7-8	TRBJ1-4	few	.	15	TGTGCCAGCCGGACGAGGGGCGCGGCTAATGAAAAACTGTTTTTT	CASRTRGAANEKLFF
TRBV6-2/TRBV6-3	TRBJ1-5	few	.	12	TGTGCCAGCAGTTACTCGGGGGGGCCCCAGCATTTT	CASSYSGGPQHF
TRBV20-1	TRBJ2-7	many	.	15	TGCAGTGCTAGAGAGGGGACAACCGGAGCCTACGAGCAGTACTTC	CSAREGTTGAYEQYF
TRBV11-3	TRBJ2-1	many	.	17	TGTGCCAGCAGCTTAGAAGGCCGGGAACTCAAACGGAATGAGCAGTTCTTC	CASSLEGRELKRNEQFF
TRBV20-1	TRBJ2-1	many	.	15	TGCAGTGCTAGAGATCGTGACTTTGTTTACAATGAGCAGTTCTTC	CSARDRDFVYNEQFF
TRBV5-4	TRBJ2-7	.	TRBD2	14	TGTGCCAGCAGCGAGCGGGAGAATTCCTACGAGCAGTACTTC	CASSERENSYEQYF
TRBV27	TRBJ2-3	many	TRBD2	15	TGTGCCAGCAGTTTAGCGGGAGGCTTCACAGATACGCAGTATTTT	CASSLAGGFTDTQYF
TRBV2	TRBJ2-1	many	.	15	TGTGCCAGCAGTGAAGATAACAGCGGCTACAATGAGCAGTTCTTC	CASSEDNSGYNEQFF
TRBV6-2/TRBV6-3	TRBJ2-1	.	.	13	TGTGCCAGCAGCCCGGGACACTACAATGAGCAGTTCTTC	CASSPGHYNEQFF
TRBV28	TRBJ2-7	many	.	15	TGTGCCAGCAGTTGGGGATTGGGGGGTCAATACGAGCAGTACTTC	CASSWGLGGQYEQYF
TRBV7-9	TRBJ1-4	once	.	12	TGTGCCAGCAGCTTACCCAGGGAAAAACTGTTTTTT	CASSLPREKLFF
TRBV12-3/TRBV12-4	TRBJ1-1	many	TRBD1	15	TGTGCCAGCAGTTTGTTGGGACAGCAGAACACTGAAGCTTTCTTT	CASSLLGQQNTEAFF
TRBV7-9	TRBJ1-2	few	TRBD1	14	TGTGCCAGCAGCTTAAATCAGGGGGCGCACGACTACACCTTC	CASSLNQGAHDYTF
TRBV24-1	TRBJ2-3	many	.	16	TGTGCCACCAGTGACCCTGGAGCGGTCCACACAGATACGCAGTATTTT	CATSDPGAVHTDTQYF
TRBV28	TRBJ2-7	.	TRBD2	16	TGTGCCAGCAGACCTCGGACTAGCGGGAGGGCCGGCGAGCAGTACTTC	CASRPRTSGRAGEQYF
TRBV20-1	TRBJ1-1	.	.	14	TGCAGTGCTAGAGGTCAGGGAGTGGACACTGAAGCTTTCTTT	CSARGQGVDTEAFF
TRBV3-1	TRBJ2-6	once	.	15	TGTGCCAGCAGCCCACCCGGGACCGGGGCCAACGTCCTGACTTTC	CASSPPGTGANVLTF
TRBV3-1	TRBJ1-5	many	.	13	TGTGCCAGCAGCCAGACGAGCAATCAGCCCCAGCATTTT	CASSQTSNQPQHF
TRBV7-9	TRBJ1-6	.	TRBD1	15	TGTGCCAGCAGCGCTGGGACAGTGACCAATTCACCCCTCCACTTT	CASSAGTVTNSPLHF
TRBV2	TRBJ2-7	.	TRBD1	11	TGTGCCGGGGGGACAGGGGCCGAGCAGTACTTC	CAGGTGAEQYF
TRBV28	TRBJ2-3	many	TRBD2	18	TGTGCCAGCAGTTTTTCCGGACTAGCGGGAGCCTACACAGATACGCAGTATTTT	CASSFSGLAGAYTDTQYF
TRBV6-2/TRBV6-3	TRBJ2-1	.	TRBD2	15	TGTGCCAGCAGTGCACTAGCGGGACAATACAATGAGCAGTTCTTC	CASSALAGQYNEQFF
TRBV2	TRBJ2-1	many	.	11	TGTGCCAGCAGTGTACTGTGGGATAGGTTCTTC	CASSVLWDRFF
TRBV13	TRBJ1-1	.	.	12	TGTGCCAGCAGCTCCCTTCGGCTAGAAGCTTTCTTT	CASSSLRLEAFF
TRBV6-5	TRBJ2-6	many	.	16	TGTGCCAGCAGTTTCCGACAGAGCTCTGGGGCCAACGTCCTGACTTTC	CASSFRQSSGANVLTF
TRBV10-2	TRBJ2-5	few	.	14	TGCGCCAGCAGTGAAATAGGCAGCCAAGAGACCCAGTACTTC	CASSEIGSQETQYF
TRBV20-1	TRBJ2-1	many	.	18	TGCAGTGCTAGAGATTCAGGGGGAACTAGCGGTTCCTACAATGAGCAGTTCTTC	CSARDSGGTSGSYNEQFF
TRBV9	TRBJ2-7	few	TRBD1	14	TGTGCCAGCAGCGTAGCCACGTCAGGGGGCGAGCAGTACTTC	CASSVATSGGEQYF
TRBV7-9	TRBJ2-7	.	.	18	TGTGCCAGCAGCTTATACATTTTGACGGGACGAGAGACCTACGAGCAGTACTTC	CASSLYILTGRETYEQYF
TRBV12-3/TRBV12-4	TRBJ2-5	many	TRBD1	17	TGTGCCAGCAGTTGGGCCAAGACAGGGTGGACCAGGGAGACCCAGTACTTC	CASSWAKTGWTRETQYF
TRBV24-1	TRBJ2-1	many	TRBD1	13	TGTGCCACCAGTGCCTGGACAGGCCGCAGGCAGTTCTTC	CATSAWTGRRQFF
TRBV7-2	TRBJ2-1	many	TRBD2	16	TGTGCCAGCAGCGCCCGGACTAGCGAGACGTACAATGAGCAGTTCTTC	CASSARTSETYNEQFF
TRBV20-1	TRBJ2-1	many	TRBD2	16	TGCAGTGCTAGAGATGCGACTAGCGGGGTTAACAATGAGCAGTTCTTC	CSARDATSGVNNEQFF
TRBV5-1	TRBJ1-5	many	TRBD1	15	TGCGCCAGCAGCTTTGGAGGGGGCGCGGACCAGCCCCAGCATTTT	CASSFGGGADQPQHF
TRBV11-3	TRBJ1-1	once	.	13	TGTGCCAGCTCAAGGCCGGGAGGCACTGAAGCTTTCTTT	CASSRPGGTEAFF
TRBV7-6	TRBJ2-1	.	TRBD2	18	TGTGCCAGCAGCTTAGCAAGGACTAGCGGGACTTCGGTTCATGAGCAGTTCTTC	CASSLARTSGTSVHEQFF
TRBV27	TRBJ2-5	many	TRBD1	17	TGTGCCAGCAGTGGATTCCCGTTTTACAGGGGGCAAGAGACCCAGTACTTC	CASSGFPFYRGQETQYF
TRBV28	TRBJ1-1	few	.	13	TGTGCCAGCAGTTTATTTGAGCGACTTGAAGCTTTCTTT	CASSLFERLEAFF
TRBV27	TRBJ1-2	.	.	15	TGTGCCAGCAGTTTATTTCCAGGAATCGCTAGAGGCTACACCTTC	CASSLFPGIARGYTF
TRBV18	TRBJ1-4	many	.	16	TGTGCCAGCTCACCGTCGGGCATCGTAACTAATGAAAAACTGTTTTTT	CASSPSGIVTNEKLFF
TRBV6-2/TRBV6-3	TRBJ2-3	many	TRBD2	17	TGTGCCAGCAGTGAAGCGGCTGCGGGAGGGCCTCAGGATACGCAGTATTTT	CASSEAAAGGPQDTQYF
TRBV10-3	TRBJ2-7	few	TRBD2	15	TGTGCCATCAGTGATGTCCTAGCGGGAGTTCTCGAGCAGTACTTC	CAISDVLAGVLEQYF
TRBV20-1	TRBJ2-3	many	TRBD2	15	TGCAGTGCTAGCCTTAGCGGGAGGGAGGTAGATACGCAGTATTTT	CSASLSGREVDTQYF
TRBV11-2	TRBJ2-3	many	.	11	TGTGCCAGCAGCAGACAGGTTGAGTTGGATTTT	CASSRQVELDF